The T cell receptor (beta chain) described here comes from a study of T-cell memory formation after mild COVID-19. Looking at the study overall: The study found TCR clusters largely donor specific.

With 6 bases removed from V and 1 base from J, the gap between germline ends came to 16 bases. There are 15 residues in the CDR3. CDR1 DFQATT and CDR2 SNEGSKA come from the germline V gene (reference sequence). Notes on this clonotype: Its antigen is currently unknown.

Findings and limits, study-wide: Some SARS-CoV-2-responding clones were already detected in memory before infection. Contracting CD8+ clones were enriched in EMRA, CD4+ mainly in CM and EM.

UMIs and sample barcodes were carried by the TCR alpha and TCR beta cDNA libraries that 5'RACE produced using constant-segment primers. In TCRdb, the 5' RACE reads were re-called with MiXCR into one record per CDR3 protein. The table records approximately 340,000 distinct CDR3 sequences, roughly 15% of them present only once. The sample comprised PBMCs or a T cell subset sorted from them (not recorded which). The source of this sequence is a young man who had mild COVID-19 (a few samples of this study predate the infection). Cell type and time point are not known. This chain joins TRBV20-1 and TRBJ2-1; unclear D gene. The CDR3 sequence is CSANSGESSYNEQFF. DNA for the CDR3: TGCAGTGCCAACTCGGGCGAATCGTCCTACAATGAGCAGTTCTTC.